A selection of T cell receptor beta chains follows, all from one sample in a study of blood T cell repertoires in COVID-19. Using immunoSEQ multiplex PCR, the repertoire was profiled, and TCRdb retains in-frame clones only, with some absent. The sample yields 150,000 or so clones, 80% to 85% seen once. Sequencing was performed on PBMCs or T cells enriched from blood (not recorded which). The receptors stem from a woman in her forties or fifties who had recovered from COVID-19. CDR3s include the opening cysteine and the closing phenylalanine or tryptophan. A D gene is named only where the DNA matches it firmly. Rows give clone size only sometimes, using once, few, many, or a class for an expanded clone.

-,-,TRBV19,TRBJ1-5,CASSMTGDSNQPQHF,TGTGCCAGTAGTATGACAGGCGATAGCAATCAGCCCCAGCATTTT
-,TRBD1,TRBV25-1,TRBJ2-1,CASSGQGRTEQFF,TGTGCCAGCAGTGGACAGGGACGCACTGAGCAGTTCTTC
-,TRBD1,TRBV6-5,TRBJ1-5,CASNPQGAGQPQHF,TGTGCCAGCAATCCACAGGGGGCGGGGCAGCCCCAGCATTTT
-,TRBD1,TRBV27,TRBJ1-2,CASSLSGTGAYGYTF,TGTGCCAGCAGTTTATCTGGGACAGGGGCCTATGGCTACACCTTC
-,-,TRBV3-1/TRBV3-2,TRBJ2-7,CASSRQVNYEQYF,TGTGCCAGCAGCCGACAGGTGAATTACGAGCAGTACTTC
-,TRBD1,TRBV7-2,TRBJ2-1,CASSLALGQPHEQFF,TGTGCCAGCAGCTTAGCGCTGGGACAGCCTCATGAGCAGTTCTTC
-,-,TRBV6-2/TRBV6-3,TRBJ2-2,CASRSRLESGELFF,TGTGCCAGCCGTTCGCGTCTGGAGTCCGGGGAGCTGTTTTTT
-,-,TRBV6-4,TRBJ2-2,CASSEGRANTGELFF,TGTGCCAGCAGTGAGGGCCGAGCGAACACCGGGGAGCTGTTTTTT
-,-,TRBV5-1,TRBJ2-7,CASSLAALSGSNSYEQYF,TGCGCCAGCAGCTTGGCCGCGTTATCGGGATCCAACTCCTACGAGCAGTACTTC
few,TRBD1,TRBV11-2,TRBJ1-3,CASSSLMGTGGNTIYF,TGTGCCAGCAGCTCCCTAATGGGGACAGGTGGAAACACCATATATTTT
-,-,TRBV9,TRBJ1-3,CASSGLQGGNTIYF,TGTGCCAGCAGCGGACTACAGGGTGGAAACACCATATATTTT
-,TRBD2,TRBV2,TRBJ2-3,CASSSGNTDTQYF,TGTGCCAGCAGTAGCGGGAATACAGATACGCAGTATTTT
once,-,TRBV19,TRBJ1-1,CASSPLGGWTEAFF,TGTGCCAGTAGTCCCCTGGGGGGTTGGACTGAAGCTTTCTTT
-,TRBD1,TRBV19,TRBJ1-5,CASSSDRLNQPQHF,TGTGCCAGTAGTTCGGACAGGTTAAATCAGCCCCAGCATTTT
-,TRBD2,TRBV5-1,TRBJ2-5,CASGTGAGAGETQYF,TGCGCCAGCGGAACCGGAGCGGGAGCCGGAGAGACCCAGTACTTC
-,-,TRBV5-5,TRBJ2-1,CASSLGKNEQFF,TGTGCCAGCAGCCTAGGAAAAAATGAGCAGTTCTTC
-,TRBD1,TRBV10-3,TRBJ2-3,CAIRQGGLSDTQYF,TGTGCCATACGACAGGGGGGATTATCAGATACGCAGTATTTT
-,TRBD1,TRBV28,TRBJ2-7,CASTQGTVSHEQYF,TGTGCCAGCACCCAGGGGACAGTATCCCACGAGCAGTACTTC
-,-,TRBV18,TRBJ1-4,CASSPGGATNEKLFF,TGTGCCAGCTCCCCGGGCGGGGCAACTAATGAAAAACTGTTTTTT
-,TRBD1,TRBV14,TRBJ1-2,CASSQAGQGHGYTF,TGTGCCAGCAGCCAAGCCGGACAGGGCCATGGCTACACCTTC
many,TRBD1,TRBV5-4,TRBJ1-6,CASRGTVANSPLHF,TGTGCCAGCAGAGGGACAGTGGCTAATTCACCCCTCCACTTT
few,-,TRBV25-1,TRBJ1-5,CASSGREGQPQHF,TGTGCCAGCAGTGGACGGGAGGGTCAGCCCCAGCATTTT
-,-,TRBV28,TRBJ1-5,CASSLLLTAQGEGNQPQHF,TGTGCCAGCAGTTTATTACTGACCGCCCAGGGTGAAGGCAATCAGCCCCAGCATTTT
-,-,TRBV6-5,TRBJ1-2,CASPKSNREGYTF,TGTGCCAGCCCGAAATCTAACAGGGAGGGCTACACCTTC
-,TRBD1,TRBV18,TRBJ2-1,CASSPSQGAKDEQFF,TGTGCCAGCTCACCGTCACAGGGGGCTAAGGATGAGCAGTTCTTC
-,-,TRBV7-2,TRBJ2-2,CASSLNRVRTGELFF,TGTGCCAGCAGCTTAAACAGGGTTCGCACCGGGGAGCTGTTTTTT
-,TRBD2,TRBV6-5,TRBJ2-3,CASSLRERDTQYF,TGTGCCAGCAGTTTGCGGGAGCGAGATACGCAGTATTTT
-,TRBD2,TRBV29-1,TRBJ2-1,CSVDSLTSGTLSYNEQFF,TGCAGCGTTGACAGCCTTACTAGCGGGACCCTCTCCTACAATGAGCAGTTCTTC
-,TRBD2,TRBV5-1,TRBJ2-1,CASSLGTSGYNEQFF,TGCGCCAGCAGCTTGGGGACTAGCGGTTACAATGAGCAGTTCTTC
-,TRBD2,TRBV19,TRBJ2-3,CASSIDLAGGGSDTQYF,TGTGCCAGTAGTATAGACCTAGCGGGAGGAGGGTCAGATACGCAGTATTTT
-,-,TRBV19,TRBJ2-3,CASSIQVLTDTQYF,TGTGCCAGTAGCATACAGGTTCTCACAGATACGCAGTATTTT
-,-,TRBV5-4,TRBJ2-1,CASSTPVNEQFF,TGTGCCAGCAGCACACCCGTCAATGAGCAGTTCTTC
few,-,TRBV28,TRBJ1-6,CASSPAWGGSYNSPLHF,TGTGCCAGCAGTCCAGCCTGGGGGGGCTCCTATAATTCACCCCTCCACTTT
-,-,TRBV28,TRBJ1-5,CASSFGTGKSNQPQHF,TGTGCCAGCAGTTTCGGCACAGGGAAAAGCAATCAGCCCCAGCATTTT
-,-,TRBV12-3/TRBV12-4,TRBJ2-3,CASIQGTDTQYF,TGTGCCAGCATCCAGGGCACAGATACGCAGTATTTT
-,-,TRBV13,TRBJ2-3,CASSPGADTQYF,TGTGCCAGCAGCCCGGGTGCAGATACGCAGTATTTT
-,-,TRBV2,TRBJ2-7,CASRGPGVGYEQYF,TGTGCCAGCAGGGGACCGGGGGTCGGGTACGAGCAGTACTTC
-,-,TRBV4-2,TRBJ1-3,CASSQERGSGNTIYF,TGTGCCAGCAGCCAAGAGCGAGGGTCTGGAAACACCATATATTTT
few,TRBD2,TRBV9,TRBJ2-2,CASSTPKREADTGELFF,TGTGCCAGCAGCACCCCAAAGCGGGAGGCGGACACCGGGGAGCTGTTTTTT
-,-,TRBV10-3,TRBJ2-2,CAISEGAGELFF,TGTGCCATCAGTGAAGGAGCGGGGGAGCTGTTTTTT